The clone carrying this T cell receptor beta chain turned up a few times. The target antigen is unknown. Trimming pared 0 bases from V and 0 bases from J, leaving 12 bases between. Germline V gene data show CDR1 as SQVTM and CDR2 as ANQGSEA. CDR3 length: 16 amino acids. The isolated RNA, all of it, was reverse transcribed, so expressed TCRB transcripts were what got sequenced. Sequenced by immunoSEQ multiplex PCR; TCRdb stores in-frame clones only, minus some. The sample consists of roughly 370,000 clones, more than 11% of them appearing once. This specimen belongs to a study of beta chain features in type 1 diabetes. Notes on the study in general: Lower insertion and higher deletion counts appeared at VDJ junctions in type 1 diabetes patients.

Sorting based on CD45RO/CCR7/CD25/CD127/CD95/CD27 separated CD4+ naive, central memory, regulatory and stem cell-like memory cells. The chain has TRBV29-1 and TRBJ2-1, with D tentatively TRBD1 (6 bases). Material: naive CD4+ T cells from blood. The receptor's source is a man aged 25-40 years in good health. The CDR3 reads CSVEEDSPSSYNEQFF. DNA of the CDR3: TGCAGCGTTGAAGAGGACAGTCCCAGCTCCTACAATGAGCAGTTCTTC.